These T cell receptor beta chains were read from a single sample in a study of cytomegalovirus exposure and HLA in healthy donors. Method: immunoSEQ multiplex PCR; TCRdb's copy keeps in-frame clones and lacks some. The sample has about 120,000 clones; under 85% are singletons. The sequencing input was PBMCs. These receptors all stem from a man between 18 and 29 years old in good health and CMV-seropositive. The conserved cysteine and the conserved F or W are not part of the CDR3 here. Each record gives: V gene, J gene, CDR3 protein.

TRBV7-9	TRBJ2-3	ASAKQRADTQY
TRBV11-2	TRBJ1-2	ASSLDQFNYGYT
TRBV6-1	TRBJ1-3	ASSERGMAGNTIY
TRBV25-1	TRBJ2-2	ASSESREGTGELF
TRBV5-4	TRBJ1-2	ASSPGQCYT
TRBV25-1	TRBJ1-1	ASSGGTENTEAF
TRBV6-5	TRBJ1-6	ASSPGDDSSPLH
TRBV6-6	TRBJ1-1	ASRFRGANTEAF
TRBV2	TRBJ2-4	ASREQLAKNIQY
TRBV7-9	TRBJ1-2	ASSLGQGIIGGYT
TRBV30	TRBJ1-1	AWSVRGWTGGFGTEAF
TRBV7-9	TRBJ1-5	ASQGGGDGQYSNQPQH
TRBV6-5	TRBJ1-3	ASSFQGFGNTIY
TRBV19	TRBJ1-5	ASTPDRWNQPQH
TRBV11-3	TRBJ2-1	ASSLAGSNEQF
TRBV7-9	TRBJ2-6	ASSAGLAAGANGLT
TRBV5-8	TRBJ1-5	ASSFGQGNFNQPQH
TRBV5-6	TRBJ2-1	ASSWTGTSGGVEQF
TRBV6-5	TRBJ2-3	ASRTSTDTQY
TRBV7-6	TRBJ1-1	ASSLGEGMNTEAF
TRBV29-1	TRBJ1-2	SVVLGYSYT
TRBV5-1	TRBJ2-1	ASSPGTGLHEQF
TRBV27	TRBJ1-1	ASSPLPGNTEAF
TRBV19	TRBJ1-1	ASILGGGRTEAF
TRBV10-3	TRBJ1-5	AISQRTGVNQPQH
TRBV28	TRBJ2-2	ASSSVVENTGELF
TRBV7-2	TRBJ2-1	ASRRTSGTRGEQF
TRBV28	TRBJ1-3	ASSLWRGSGNTIY
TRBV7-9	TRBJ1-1	ASSLIPEETVNTEAF
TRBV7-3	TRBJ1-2	ASSSGHRTAETYGYT
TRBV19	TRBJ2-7	ASRKSGRSYEQY
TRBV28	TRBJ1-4	ASSIGDTGEKLF
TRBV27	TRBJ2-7	ASSFYPSSYEQY
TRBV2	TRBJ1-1	ASINTGGQEAF
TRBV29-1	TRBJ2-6	SVEGGLGGLT
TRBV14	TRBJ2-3	ASSQEERGSDTQY
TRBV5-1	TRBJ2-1	ASSVGQNQGEQF
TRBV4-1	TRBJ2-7	ASSQEASGRGSSYEQY
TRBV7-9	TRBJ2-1	ASSSITGGIGNNEQF
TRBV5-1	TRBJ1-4	ASSPGRGNEKLF
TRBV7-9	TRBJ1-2	ASSLFAVERSYRYT
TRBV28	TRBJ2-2	ASSFSRLPSGELF
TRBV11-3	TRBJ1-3	ASSSGGNTIY
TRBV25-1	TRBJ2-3	ASSENPGLAGADTQY
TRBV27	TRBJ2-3	ASSFDSRPGGVSDTQY
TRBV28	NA	ASGPTFYEQY
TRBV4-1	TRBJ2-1	ASSRDPRVGLEGTYNEQF